The following is a T cell receptor beta chain sequence with its context. Its antigen is undetermined. A much larger clonotype is one base distant, so this may be a read error. In TCRdb, the reads were re-called with MiXCR into one record per CDR3 protein. This sample has nearly 700,000 distinct CDR3 sequences, with around a third found just once. These data come from a study of T cell repertoires in cytomegalovirus infection. Study at large: HLA-B-restricted CMV epitopes that are well studied, plus recently identified HLA-C-restricted ones, were used by the study. Both CMV infection and a matching HLA type were indicated by public TCR beta signatures.

General observations from the study: Cumulative frequency of public TCR beta families picked out carriers of CMV plus the relevant HLA. CMV-specific TCR beta clonotypes restricted by HLA-C were the ones dominating the ex vivo response.

Germline CDR1 and CDR2: MNHNY and SVGAGI (reference sequence). Trimming shortened V by 6 bases and J by 5 bases, and 11 bases separated the two germline ends. CDR3 size: 13 residues. Specimen: cultured PBMCs, collected from culture after CMV antigen stimulation. This receptor was identified in a human donor in good health (CMV status not recorded). Some clones in this sample may be carry-over from other donors' samples. The chain links TRBV6-6 to TRBJ2-1; D remains unclear. Written as DNA, the CDR3 is TGTGCCAGCAGCCCAGACTGGAACAATGAGCAGTTCTTC. Encoded protein: CASSPDWNNEQFF.